This T cell receptor beta chain was sequenced in a study of cytomegalovirus exposure and HLA in healthy donors. The overall study: Per a later analysis, the 666 first-cohort and 110 or so validation repertoires shared one platform.

Produced via immunoSEQ multiplex PCR; TCRdb's table is partial and in-frame only. The sample contains about 200,000 clones, roughly three quarters of which appear only once. The CDR3 runs 11 residues. CDR1 LGHNA and CDR2 YNFKEQ come from the germline V gene. V lost 2 bases and J 9 bases, leaving 7 bases between the germline ends. The receptor was isolated from a woman in her thirties in good health and CMV-seronegative. The genes are TRBV4-2 and TRBJ1-1; TRBD1 is a possible D gene (5 bases). The sample consisted of PBMCs. In DNA, the CDR3 is TGTGCCAGCAGCCAACGGACAAAAGCTTTCTTT. Translating it yields CASSQRTKAFF.